Detailed here is one T cell receptor beta chain. It was with 60 Vbeta and 13 Jbeta primers that the PCR ran. Repertoires were generated with immunoSEQ multiplex PCR, while TCRdb's copy carries only in-frame clones and drops some. The sample carries about 140,000 clones, 73% recorded once. This specimen belongs to a study of cytomegalovirus exposure and HLA in healthy donors. The CDR3 length is 13 residues. Germline CDR1 MDHEN, CDR2 SYDVKM. Trimming removed 5 bases at V and 7 bases at J, with 14 bases between. This sequence was found in a middle-aged woman in good health and CMV-seronegative. V is TRBV28 and J is TRBJ1-2; D may be TRBD1 (6 bases). The sequenced sample was PBMCs. CDR3 loop: CASSRDTYFGYTF. CDR3 DNA: TGTGCCAGCAGTCGGGACACTTATTTTGGCTACACCTTC.